The T cell receptor (beta chain) described here comes from a study of T cell responses to AZD1222 COVID-19 vaccine listed by TCRdb under 2021. General notes on the study: TCR sequencing covered 233 trial participants: 200 to 210 given two doses of AZD1222 and approximately 26 given two doses of MenACWY control vaccine. Enrollment into the trials was organized by age into subgroups of 18-55, 56-69 and 70-plus years, and those subgroups contained roughly 160, 29 and 62 TCR-sequenced participants, respectively. The paper's findings and limits, for the study overall: Reportedly, almost half of the unique spike-specific TCRs recognized epitopes lying outside the regions that are mutated in the B.1.351 and B.1.1.7 variants. No day 14 peak-response samples were available, so repertoires were characterized only after the peak T cell response. The vaccine-associated CD4 TCRs covered the entire spike protein, and the dominant responses fell in regions 160-218 and 743-854. After two AZD1222 doses, spike-specific TCR breadth and depth were significantly higher than at day 0 and than in MenACWY recipients. In the small 56-69-year group, the increase in depth fell short of significance, most likely because of low power. Participants were mostly white British, with more females than males. The authors suggested clonal diversity may have been underestimated. Conclusions about previously exposed vaccinees are limited because only a handful of AZD1222 recipients were SARS-CoV-2 seropositive at baseline.

The sample's time point label, decoded: about 28 days (+/-7) after the second vaccine dose. In the paper's terms, the treatment or condition label means: meningococcal conjugate vaccine given as trial control. Samples from vaccinated people were obtained from the UK trials COV001 and COV002, which included a single-blind randomized controlled phase 2/3 trial of AZD1222 (ChAdOx1 nCoV-19) in healthy adults. For TCRbeta chain sequencing, PBMC samples were collected from trial participants at day 0 and at day 28 after the second dose. This clone was counted ten times or more. The clone's antigen remains unknown. Base qualities are not at hand, and no much larger clone is one base apart. CDR1 and CDR2 were assigned from the germline V gene as SNHLY and FYNNEI. There are 13 amino acids in the CDR3, from cysteine to phenylalanine inclusive. The read is trimmed to its CDR3 DNA, 39 bases read in frame from base 1. The junction carries 9 bases between V and J, which are trimmed by 6 bases and 1 base respectively.

The CDR3 regions of human TCRbeta chains were analyzed by immunosequencing. On the study's bioinformatics: Repertoire TCRs were matched against a reference library of SARS-CoV-2-specific TCRs generated with the MIRA antigen-specificity platform. Breadth meant the fraction of unique TCRs that were SARS-CoV-2-associated, whereas depth meant the fraction of total T cells that were SARS-CoV-2-associated. Using the MIRA data, every spike-specific TCR was mapped to the spike region that the TCR reacted to and assigned to either a CD4 or a CD8 class. Log10-transformed breadth and depth values were compared by one-way ANOVA with Sidak's multiple comparisons tests. Held by TCRdb, this immuneACCESS table contains in-frame sequences only and omits some clones. Under half of the omission traces to an unresolved V gene where checked; the cause of the rest is unknown. V, J and clone size were drawn from that table, and D and trimming were deduced from the DNA. This sample lists around 150,000 clones; almost 85% were detected once. Of the sample, 7.9% falls within the top ten clones.

The chain links TRBV2 with TRBJ1-1; no D gene is confidently identified. The clonotype was recovered from an adult who received the MenACWY meningococcal vaccine as a control. Specimen: peripheral blood, collected 28 days after the second dose of the MenACWY control vaccine. The nucleotide sequence reads TGTGCCAGCAGGACTAATTGGAACACTGAAGCTTTCTTT. Translated, it reads CASRTNWNTEAFF. Where the CDR3 stops, the reference TRBV2 and TRBJ1-1 genes take over; the full variable domain is EPEVTQTPSHQVTQMGQEVILRCVPISNHLYFYWYRQILGQKVEFLVSFYNNEISEKSEIFDDQFSVERPDGSNFTLKIRSTKLEDSAMYFCASRTNWNTEAFFGQGTRLTVV.